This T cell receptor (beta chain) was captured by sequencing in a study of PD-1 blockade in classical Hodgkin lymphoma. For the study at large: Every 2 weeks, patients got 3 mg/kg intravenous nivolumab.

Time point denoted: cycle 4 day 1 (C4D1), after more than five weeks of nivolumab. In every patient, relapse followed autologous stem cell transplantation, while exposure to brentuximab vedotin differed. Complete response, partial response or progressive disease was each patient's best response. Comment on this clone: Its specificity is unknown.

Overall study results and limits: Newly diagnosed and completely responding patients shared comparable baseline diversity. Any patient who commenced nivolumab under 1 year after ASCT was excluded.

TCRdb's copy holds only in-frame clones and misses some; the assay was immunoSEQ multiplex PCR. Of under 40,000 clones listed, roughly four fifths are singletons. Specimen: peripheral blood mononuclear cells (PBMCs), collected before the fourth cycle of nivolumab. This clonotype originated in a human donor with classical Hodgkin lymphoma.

The CDR3 nucleotides are TGTGCCTGGAGTGCGCCAAATAATTCACCCCTCCACTTT. Amino acid sequence: CAWSAPNNSPLHF. J is TRBJ1-6 and V is TRBV30; D remains ambiguous. The CDR3 runs 13 residues. The germline V and J ends were trimmed by 1 base and 5 bases, with 6 bases remaining between them. Germline loops: CDR1 GTSNPN, CDR2 SVGIG (reference sequence).